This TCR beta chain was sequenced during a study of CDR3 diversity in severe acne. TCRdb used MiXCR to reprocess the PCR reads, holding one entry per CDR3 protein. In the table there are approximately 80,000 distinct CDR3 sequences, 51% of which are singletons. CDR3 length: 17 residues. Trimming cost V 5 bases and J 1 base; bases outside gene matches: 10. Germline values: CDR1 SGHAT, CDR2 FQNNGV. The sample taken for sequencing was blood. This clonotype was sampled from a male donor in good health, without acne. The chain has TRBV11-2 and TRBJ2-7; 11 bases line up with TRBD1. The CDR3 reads CASSAATGQGGSYEQYF. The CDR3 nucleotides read TGTGCCAGCAGCGCGGCGACGGGACAGGGGGGTTCCTACGAGCAGTACTTC.